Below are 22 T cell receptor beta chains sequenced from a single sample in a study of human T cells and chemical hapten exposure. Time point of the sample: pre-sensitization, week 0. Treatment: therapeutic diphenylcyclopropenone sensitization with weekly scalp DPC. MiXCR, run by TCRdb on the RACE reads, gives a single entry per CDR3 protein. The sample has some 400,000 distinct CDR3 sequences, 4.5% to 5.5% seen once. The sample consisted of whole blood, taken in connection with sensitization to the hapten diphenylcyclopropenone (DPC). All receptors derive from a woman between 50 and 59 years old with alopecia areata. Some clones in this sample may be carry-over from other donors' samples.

In nucleotides, the CDR3 is TGCAGTGCGCCACGGATCACTGAAGCTTTCTTT. Its translation: CSAPRITEAFF. The chain is built from TRBV20-1 and TRBJ1-1; D gene ambiguous. The CDR3 spans 11 residues. V was clipped by 6 bases and J by 4 bases, with 9 bases between them. Germline V lookup: CDR1 DFQATT, CDR2 SNEGSKA (reference sequence).

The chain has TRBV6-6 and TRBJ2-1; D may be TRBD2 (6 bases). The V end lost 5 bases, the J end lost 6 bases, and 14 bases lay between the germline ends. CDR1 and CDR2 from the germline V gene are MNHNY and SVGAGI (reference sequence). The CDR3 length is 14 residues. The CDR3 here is CASSPRDWANEQFF. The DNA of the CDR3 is TGTGCCAGCAGTCCCCGGGACTGGGCCAATGAGCAGTTCTTC.

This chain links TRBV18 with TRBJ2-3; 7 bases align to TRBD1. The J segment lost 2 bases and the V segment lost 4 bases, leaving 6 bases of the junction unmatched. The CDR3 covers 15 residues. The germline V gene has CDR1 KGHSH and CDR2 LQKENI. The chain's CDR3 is CASSQTTGITDTQYF. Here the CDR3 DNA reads TGTGCCAGCTCACAAACGACAGGGATCACAGATACGCAGTATTTT.

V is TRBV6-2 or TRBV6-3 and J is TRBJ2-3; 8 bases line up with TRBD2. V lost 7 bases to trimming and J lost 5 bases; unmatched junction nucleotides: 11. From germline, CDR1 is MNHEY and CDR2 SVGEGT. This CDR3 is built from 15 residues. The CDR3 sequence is CASTYGGLGVDTQYF. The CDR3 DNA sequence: TGTGCCAGCACCTACGGGGGACTAGGGGTAGATACGCAGTATTTT.

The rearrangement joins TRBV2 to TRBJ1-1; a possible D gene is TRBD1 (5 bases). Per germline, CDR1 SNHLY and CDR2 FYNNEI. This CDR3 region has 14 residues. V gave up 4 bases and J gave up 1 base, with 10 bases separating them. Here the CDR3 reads CASSGQFPNTEAFF. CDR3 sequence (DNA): TGTGCCAGCAGTGGACAGTTCCCGAACACTGAAGCTTTCTTT.

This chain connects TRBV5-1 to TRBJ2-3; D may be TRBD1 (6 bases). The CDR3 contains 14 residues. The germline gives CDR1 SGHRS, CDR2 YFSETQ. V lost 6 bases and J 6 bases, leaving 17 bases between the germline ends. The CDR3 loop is CASIIAGATDTQYF. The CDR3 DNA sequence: TGCGCCAGCATCATAGCAGGGGCCACGGATACGCAGTATTTT.

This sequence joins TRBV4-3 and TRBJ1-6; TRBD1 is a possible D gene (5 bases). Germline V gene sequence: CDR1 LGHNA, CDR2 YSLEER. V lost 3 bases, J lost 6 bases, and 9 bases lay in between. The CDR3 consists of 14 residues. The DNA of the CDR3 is TGCGCCAGCAGCCAGGAGACAGCTAATTCACCCCTCCACTTT. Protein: CASSQETANSPLHF.

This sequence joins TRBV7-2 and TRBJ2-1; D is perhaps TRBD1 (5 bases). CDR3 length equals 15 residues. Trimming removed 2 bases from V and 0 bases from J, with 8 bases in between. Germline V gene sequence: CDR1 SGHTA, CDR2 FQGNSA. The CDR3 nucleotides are TGTGCCAGCAGCTTAACCGACAGCTCCTACAATGAGCAGTTCTTC. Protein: CASSLTDSSYNEQFF.

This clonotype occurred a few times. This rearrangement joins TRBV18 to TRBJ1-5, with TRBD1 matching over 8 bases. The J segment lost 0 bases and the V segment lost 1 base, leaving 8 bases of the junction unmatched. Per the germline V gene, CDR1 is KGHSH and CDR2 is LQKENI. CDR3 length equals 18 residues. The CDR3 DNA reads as TGTGCCAGCTCACCACTACGGACAGGGTCGGGTAGCAATCAGCCCCAGCATTTT. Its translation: CASSPLRTGSGSNQPQHF.

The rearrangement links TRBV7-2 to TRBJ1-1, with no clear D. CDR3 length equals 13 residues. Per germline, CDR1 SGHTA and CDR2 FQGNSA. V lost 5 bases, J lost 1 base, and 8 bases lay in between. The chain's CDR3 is CASSGNRNTEAFF. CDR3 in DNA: TGTGCCAGCAGCGGGAACAGGAACACTGAAGCTTTCTTT.

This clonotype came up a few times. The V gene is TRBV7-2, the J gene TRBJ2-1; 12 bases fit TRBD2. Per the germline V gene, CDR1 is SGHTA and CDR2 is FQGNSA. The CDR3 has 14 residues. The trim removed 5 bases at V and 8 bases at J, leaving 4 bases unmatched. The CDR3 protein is CASSPLAGGYEQFF. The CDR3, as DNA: TGTGCCAGCAGCCCCCTAGCGGGAGGGTATGAGCAGTTCTTC. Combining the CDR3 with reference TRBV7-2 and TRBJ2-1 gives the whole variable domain GAGVSQSPSNKVTEKGKDVELRCDPISGHTALYWYRQSLGQGLEFLIYFQGNSAPDKSGLPSDRFSAERTGGSVSTLTIQRTQQEDSAVYLCASSPLAGGYEQFFGPGTRLTVL.

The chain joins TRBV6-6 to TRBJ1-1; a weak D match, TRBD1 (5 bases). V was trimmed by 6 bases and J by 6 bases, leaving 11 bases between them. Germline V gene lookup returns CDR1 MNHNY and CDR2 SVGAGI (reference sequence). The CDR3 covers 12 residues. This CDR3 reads CASRYQGAEAFF. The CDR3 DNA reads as TGTGCCAGCAGGTACCAGGGTGCTGAAGCTTTCTTT.

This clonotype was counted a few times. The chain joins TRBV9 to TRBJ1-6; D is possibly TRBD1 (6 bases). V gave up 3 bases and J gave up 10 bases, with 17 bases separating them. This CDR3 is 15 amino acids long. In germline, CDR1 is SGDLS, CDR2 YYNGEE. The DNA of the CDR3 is TGTGCCAGCAGCGCGGCCCCGGGGGGCGGGTCACCCCTCCACTTT. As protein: CASSAAPGGGSPLHF.

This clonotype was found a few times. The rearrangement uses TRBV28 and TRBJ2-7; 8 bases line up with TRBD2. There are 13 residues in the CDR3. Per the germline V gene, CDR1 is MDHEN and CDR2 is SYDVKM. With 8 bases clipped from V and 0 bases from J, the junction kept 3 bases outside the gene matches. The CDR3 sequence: CASERGSSYEQYF. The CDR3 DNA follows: TGTGCCAGCGAGCGGGGGAGCTCCTACGAGCAGTACTTC.

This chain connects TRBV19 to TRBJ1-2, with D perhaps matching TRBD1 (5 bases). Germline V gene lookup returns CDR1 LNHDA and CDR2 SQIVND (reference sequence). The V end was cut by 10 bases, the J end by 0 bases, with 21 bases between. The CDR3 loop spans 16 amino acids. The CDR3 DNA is TGTGCCACCTCACGGGGCTTACGTCCTGCTAACTATGGCTACACCTTC. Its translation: CATSRGLRPANYGYTF.

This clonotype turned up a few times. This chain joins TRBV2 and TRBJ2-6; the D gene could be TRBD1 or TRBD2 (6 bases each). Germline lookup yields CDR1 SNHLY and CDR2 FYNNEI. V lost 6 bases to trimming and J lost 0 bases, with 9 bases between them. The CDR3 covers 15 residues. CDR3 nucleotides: TGTGCCAGCAGCGGGGGCCGCTCTGGGGCCAACGTCCTGACTTTC. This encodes CASSGGRSGANVLTF.

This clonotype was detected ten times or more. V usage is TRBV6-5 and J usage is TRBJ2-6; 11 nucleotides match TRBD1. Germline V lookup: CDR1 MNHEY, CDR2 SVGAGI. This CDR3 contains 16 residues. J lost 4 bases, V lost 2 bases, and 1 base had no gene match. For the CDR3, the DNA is TGTGCCAGCAGTTACGGACAGGGGGCCGGGGCCAACGTCCTGACTTTC. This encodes CASSYGQGAGANVLTF.

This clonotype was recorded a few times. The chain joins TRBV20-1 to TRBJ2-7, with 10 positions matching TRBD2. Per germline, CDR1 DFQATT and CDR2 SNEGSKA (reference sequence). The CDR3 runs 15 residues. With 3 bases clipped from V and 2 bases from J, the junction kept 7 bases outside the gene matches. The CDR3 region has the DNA TGCAGTGCTAGGGCACTAGCGGGGACTACCTACGAGCAGTACTTC. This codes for CSARALAGTTYEQYF.

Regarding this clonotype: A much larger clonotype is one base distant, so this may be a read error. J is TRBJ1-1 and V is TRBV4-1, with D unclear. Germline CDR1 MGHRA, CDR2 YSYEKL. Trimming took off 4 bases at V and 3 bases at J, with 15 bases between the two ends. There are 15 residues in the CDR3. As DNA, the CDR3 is TGCGCCAGCAGCCCCATGGAGGCCTTGGACACTGAAGCTTTCTTT. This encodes CASSPMEALDTEAFF.

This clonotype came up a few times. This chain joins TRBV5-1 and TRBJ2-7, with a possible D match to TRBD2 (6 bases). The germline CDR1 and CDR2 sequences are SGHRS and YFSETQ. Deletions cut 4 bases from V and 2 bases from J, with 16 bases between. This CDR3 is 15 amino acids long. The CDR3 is CASSGGSLFPYEQYF. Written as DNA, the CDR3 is TGCGCCAGCAGCGGGGGGTCGCTGTTCCCCTACGAGCAGTACTTC.

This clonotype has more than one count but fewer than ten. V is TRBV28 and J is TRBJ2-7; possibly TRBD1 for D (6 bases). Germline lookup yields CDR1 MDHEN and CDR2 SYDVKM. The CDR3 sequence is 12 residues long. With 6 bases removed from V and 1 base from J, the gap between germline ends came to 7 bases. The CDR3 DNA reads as TGTGCCAGCAGCGACAGGTCCTACGAGCAGTACTTC. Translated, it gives CASSDRSYEQYF.

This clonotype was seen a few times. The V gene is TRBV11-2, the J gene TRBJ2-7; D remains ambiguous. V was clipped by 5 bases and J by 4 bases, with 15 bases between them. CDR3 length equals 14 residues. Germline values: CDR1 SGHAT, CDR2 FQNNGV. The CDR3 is CASSPVYGRYEQYF. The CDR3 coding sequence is TGTGCCAGCAGCCCCGTGTATGGGCGGTACGAGCAGTACTTC.